This passage covers 7 T cell receptor beta chains from one sample sequenced in a study of blood T cell repertoires in COVID-19 (TCRdb year 2020). Libraries were constructed by the immunoSEQ multiplex PCR assay. What TCRdb holds here is the immuneACCESS table cut down to in-frame rearrangements. Part of the clones is not present; checked against another copy, under half of the missing clones reflect an unresolved V gene, and the others are unexplained. The table for this sample lists 150,000 to 200,000 clones; over 80% of them were counted only once. The ten largest make up roughly 8.1% of the sample. The sequenced material came from peripheral blood. The receptors were sampled from a woman in her seventies with acute or convalescent COVID-19.

The chain couples TRBV21-1 to TRBJ1-5; TRBD1 is the table's D call, not checked against the DNA. TRBV21-1 is a known pseudogene. The CDR3 runs 15 residues. Written as DNA, the CDR3 is TGTGCCAGCAGCAGGGACAACGCACTCAATCAGCCCCAGCATTTT. This encodes CASSRDNALNQPQHF.

V gene TRBV24-1 combines with J gene TRBJ2-7; D is uncertain. The CDR3 extends over 17 amino acids. Germline V gives CDR1 KGHDR, CDR2 SFDVKD. The V and J ends lost 8 bases and 4 bases respectively, with 26 bases between them. DNA for the CDR3: TGTGCCACCATTGTCAGACTCCAACGCTTAAACTGGTACGAGCAGTACTTC. Encoded protein: CATIVRLQRLNWYEQYF.

This chain connects TRBV2 to TRBJ2-5; 7 nucleotides line up with TRBD2. The CDR3 has 15 amino acids. The ends lost 4 bases at V and 5 bases at J; junction bases unmatched: 10. The germline gives CDR1 SNHLY, CDR2 FYNNEI. The CDR3 loop reads CASSGAGIGGETQYF. DNA for the CDR3: TGTGCCAGCAGTGGAGCGGGAATCGGAGGGGAGACCCAGTACTTC.

The CDR3: CASSSGSGGPTGELFF. The CDR3 DNA is TGCGCCAGCAGCTCTGGGAGCGGGGGGCCCACCGGGGAGCTGTTTTTT. The chain has TRBV5-1 and TRBJ2-2; 9 bases line up with TRBD2. The CDR3 length is 16 residues. After removal of 3 bases from V and 4 bases from J, the junction contained 7 bases not matched to a gene. Germline assignment: CDR1 SGHRS and CDR2 YFSETQ.

This chain uses TRBV5-4 with TRBJ2-5, with 7 bases fitting TRBD2. CDR1 SGHNT and CDR2 YYREEE come from the germline V gene (reference sequence). CDR3 length equals 19 residues. Germline trimming cut 5 bases from V and 0 bases from J; bases unmatched to any gene: 19. The CDR3 region has the DNA TGTGCCAGCAGTTATCTTGGTGGGGGGGGAAAAAGAAACCAAGAGACCCAGTACTTC. This translates into CASSYLGGGGKRNQETQYF.

The DNA of the CDR3 is TGTGCCAGCAGTGAAGCCGTCACGTCAGTGACCCAGTACTTC. This translates into CASSEAVTSVTQYF. The rearrangement links TRBV2 to TRBJ2-5; D ambiguous. This CDR3 has 14 amino acids. The ends were cut back, 0 bases at V and 7 bases at J, with 12 bases in the middle. Germline values: CDR1 SNHLY, CDR2 FYNNEI.

The chain has TRBV7-2 and TRBJ1-2; D not certain. Trimming removed 1 base at V and 0 bases at J, with 3 bases between. This CDR3 spans 13 amino acids. Germline V gives CDR1 SGHTA, CDR2 FQGNSA. This CDR3 reads CASSLDTNYGYTF. In DNA form, the CDR3 reads TGTGCCAGCAGCTTAGACACTAACTATGGCTACACCTTC.